The source of this T cell receptor beta chain is a study of identical twins. Study conclusions and caveats: Models came in too low on out-of-frame TCR alpha sharing in monozygotic twins.

MiXCR, applied by TCRdb to the 5' RACE reads, yields one record per CDR3 protein. The sample carries 600,000 to 850,000 distinct CDR3 sequences, over 15% recorded once. This clonotype was observed a handful of times. What it binds is not known. The CDR3 consists of 15 residues. The junction had 10 bases not matched to a gene; V was cut back by 6 bases and J by 3 bases. In addition, the sample was reused for a study of T cells expressing NK-cell markers. Per that paper: Repertoire data for TCR beta were derived from sorted T cells (CD3+CD56+NKG2C+, CD3+CD56+NKG2C- and CD3+CD56-NKG2C+).

Sample: PBMCs. This sequence joins TRBV12-3 or TRBV12-4 and TRBJ2-7; 8 bases match TRBD1. This sequence originates from a woman younger than 30 in good health. The CDR3 region has the DNA TGTGCCAGCAGCTCCCGGGACAGGCAAATCTACGAGCAGTACTTC. The encoded protein is CASSSRDRQIYEQYF.